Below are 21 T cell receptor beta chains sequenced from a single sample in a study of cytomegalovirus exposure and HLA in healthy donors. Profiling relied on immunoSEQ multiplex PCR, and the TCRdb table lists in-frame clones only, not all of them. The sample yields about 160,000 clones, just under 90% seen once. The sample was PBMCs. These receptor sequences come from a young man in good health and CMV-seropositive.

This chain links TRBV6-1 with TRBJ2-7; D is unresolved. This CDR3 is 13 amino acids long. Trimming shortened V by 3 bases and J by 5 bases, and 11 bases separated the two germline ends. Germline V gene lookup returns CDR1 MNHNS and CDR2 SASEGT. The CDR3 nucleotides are TGTGCCAGCAGTGACCCATACAGAAACGAGCAGTACTTC. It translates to CASSDPYRNEQYF.

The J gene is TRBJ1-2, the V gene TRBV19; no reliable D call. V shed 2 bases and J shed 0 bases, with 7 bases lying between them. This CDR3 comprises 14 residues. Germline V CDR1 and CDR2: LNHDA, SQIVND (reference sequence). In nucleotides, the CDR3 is TGTGCCAGTAGTATACCAGGAACTAACTATGGCTACACCTTC. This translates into CASSIPGTNYGYTF. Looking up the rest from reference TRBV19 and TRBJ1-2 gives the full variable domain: DGGITQSPKYLFRKEGQNVTLSCEQNLNHDAMYWYRQDPGQGLRLIYYSQIVNDFQKGDIAEGYSVSREKKESFPLTVTSAQKNPTAFYLCASSIPGTNYGYTFGSGTRLTVV.

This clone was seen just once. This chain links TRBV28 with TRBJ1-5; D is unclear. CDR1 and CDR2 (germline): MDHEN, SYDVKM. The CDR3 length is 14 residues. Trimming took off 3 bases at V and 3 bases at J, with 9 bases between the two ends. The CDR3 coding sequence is TGTGCCAGCAGTTTTATACAGTTCAATCAGCCCCAGCATTTT. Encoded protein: CASSFIQFNQPQHF.

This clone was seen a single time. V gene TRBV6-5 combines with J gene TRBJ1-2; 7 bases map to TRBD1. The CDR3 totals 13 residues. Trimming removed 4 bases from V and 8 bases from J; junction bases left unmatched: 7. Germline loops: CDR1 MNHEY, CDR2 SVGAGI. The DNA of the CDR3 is TGTGCCAGCAGTTCGAGGGGGCCAGGCGGCTACACCTTC. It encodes CASSSRGPGGYTF.

The CDR3 nucleotides are TGCAGCGGGACTAGCGGGAGTACAAGGTCCTACGAGCAGTACTTC. Translation gives CSGTSGSTRSYEQYF. The chain carries TRBV29-1 and TRBJ2-7; TRBD2 agrees at 13 bases. The CDR3 is 15 residues long. V was pared by 7 bases and J by 1 base, with 7 bases of the junction left unmatched. Germline loops: CDR1 SQVTM, CDR2 ANQGSEA.

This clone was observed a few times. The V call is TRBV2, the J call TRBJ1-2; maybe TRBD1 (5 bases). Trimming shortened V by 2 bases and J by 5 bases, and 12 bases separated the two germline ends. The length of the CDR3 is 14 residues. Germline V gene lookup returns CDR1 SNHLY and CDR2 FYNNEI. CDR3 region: CASSEQGQGYGYTF. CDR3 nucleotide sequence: TGTGCCAGCAGTGAACAGGGCCAAGGATATGGCTACACCTTC.

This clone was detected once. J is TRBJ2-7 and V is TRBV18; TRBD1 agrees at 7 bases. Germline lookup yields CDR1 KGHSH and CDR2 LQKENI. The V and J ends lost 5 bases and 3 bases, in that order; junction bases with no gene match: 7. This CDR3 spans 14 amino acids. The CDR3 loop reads CASSATQGNYEQYF. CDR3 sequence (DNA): TGTGCCAGCTCAGCAACACAGGGGAACTACGAGCAGTACTTC.

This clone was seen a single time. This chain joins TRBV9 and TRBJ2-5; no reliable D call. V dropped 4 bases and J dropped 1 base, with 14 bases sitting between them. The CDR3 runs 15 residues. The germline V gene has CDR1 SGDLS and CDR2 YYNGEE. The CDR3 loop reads CASSPRGSLQETQYF. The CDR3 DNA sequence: TGTGCCAGCAGCCCCCGCGGCTCTCTCCAAGAGACCCAGTACTTC.

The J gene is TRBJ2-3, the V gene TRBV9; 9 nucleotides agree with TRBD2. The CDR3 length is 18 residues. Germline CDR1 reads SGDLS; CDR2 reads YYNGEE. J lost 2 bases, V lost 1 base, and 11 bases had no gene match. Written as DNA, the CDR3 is TGTGCCAGCAGCGTACCAGCTAGCGGGAATAGGAACACAGATACGCAGTATTTT. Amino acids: CASSVPASGNRNTDTQYF.

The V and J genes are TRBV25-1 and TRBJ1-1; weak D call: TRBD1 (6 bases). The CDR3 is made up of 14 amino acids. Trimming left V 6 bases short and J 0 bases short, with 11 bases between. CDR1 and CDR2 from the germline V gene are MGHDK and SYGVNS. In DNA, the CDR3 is TGTGCCAGCAGGGGACACCTCATGAACACTGAAGCTTTCTTT. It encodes CASRGHLMNTEAFF. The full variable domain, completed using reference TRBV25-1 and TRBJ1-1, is EADIYQTPRYLVIGTGKKITLECSQTMGHDKMYWYQQDPGMELHLIHYSYGVNSTEKGDLSSESTVSRIRTEHFPLTLESARPSHTSQYLCASRGHLMNTEAFFGQGTRLTVV.

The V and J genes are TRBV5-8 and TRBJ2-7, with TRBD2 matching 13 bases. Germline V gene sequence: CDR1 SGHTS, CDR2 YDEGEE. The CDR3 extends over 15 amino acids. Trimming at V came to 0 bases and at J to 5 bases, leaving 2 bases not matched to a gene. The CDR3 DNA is TGTGCCAGCAGCTTGGGGACTAGCGGGAGAGACGAGCAGTACTTC. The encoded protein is CASSLGTSGRDEQYF.

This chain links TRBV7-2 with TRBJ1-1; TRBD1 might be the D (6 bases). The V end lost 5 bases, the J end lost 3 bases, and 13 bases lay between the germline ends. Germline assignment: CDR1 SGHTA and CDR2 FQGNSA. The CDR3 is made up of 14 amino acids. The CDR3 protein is CASSPQGGDTEAFF. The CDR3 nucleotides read TGTGCCAGCAGCCCACAGGGAGGGGACACTGAAGCTTTCTTT.

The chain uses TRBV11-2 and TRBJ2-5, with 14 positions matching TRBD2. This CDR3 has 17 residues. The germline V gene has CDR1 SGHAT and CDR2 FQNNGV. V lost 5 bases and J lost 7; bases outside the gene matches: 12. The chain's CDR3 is CASSDGTSGSQGATQYF. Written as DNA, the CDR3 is TGTGCCAGCAGCGACGGGACTAGCGGGAGTCAGGGTGCGACCCAGTACTTC.

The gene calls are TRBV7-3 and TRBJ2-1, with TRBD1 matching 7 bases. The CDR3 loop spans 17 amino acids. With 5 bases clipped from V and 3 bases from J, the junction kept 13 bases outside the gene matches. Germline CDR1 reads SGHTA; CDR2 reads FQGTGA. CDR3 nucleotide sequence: TGTGCCAGCAGCCCAGTCGTGGGACAGCCAAGCTACAATGAGCAGTTCTTC. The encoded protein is CASSPVVGQPSYNEQFF.

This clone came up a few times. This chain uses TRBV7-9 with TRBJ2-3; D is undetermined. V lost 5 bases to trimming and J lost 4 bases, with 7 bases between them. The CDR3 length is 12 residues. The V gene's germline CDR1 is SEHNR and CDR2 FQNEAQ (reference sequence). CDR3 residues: CASSLRADTQYF. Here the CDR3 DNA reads TGTGCCAGCAGCCTCCGGGCAGATACGCAGTATTTT.

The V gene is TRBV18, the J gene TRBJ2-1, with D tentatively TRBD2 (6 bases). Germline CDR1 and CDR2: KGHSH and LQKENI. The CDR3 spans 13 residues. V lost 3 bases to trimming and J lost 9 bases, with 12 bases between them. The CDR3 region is CASSPQGGGEQFF. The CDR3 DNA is TGTGCCAGCTCACCTCAGGGAGGAGGTGAGCAGTTCTTC. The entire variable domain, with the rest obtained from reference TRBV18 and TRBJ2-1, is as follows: NAGVMQNPRHLVRRRGQEARLRCSPMKGHSHVYWYRQLPEEGLKFMVYLQKENIIDESGMPKERFSAEFPKEGPSILRIQQVVRGDSAAYFCASSPQGGGEQFFGPGTRLTVL.

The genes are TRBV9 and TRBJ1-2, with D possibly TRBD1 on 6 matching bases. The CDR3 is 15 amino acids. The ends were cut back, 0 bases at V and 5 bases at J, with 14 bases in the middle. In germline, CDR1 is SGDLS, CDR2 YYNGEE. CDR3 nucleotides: TGTGCCAGCAGCGTAGCGGGGCACAGGGAGTATGGCTACACCTTC. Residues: CASSVAGHREYGYTF.

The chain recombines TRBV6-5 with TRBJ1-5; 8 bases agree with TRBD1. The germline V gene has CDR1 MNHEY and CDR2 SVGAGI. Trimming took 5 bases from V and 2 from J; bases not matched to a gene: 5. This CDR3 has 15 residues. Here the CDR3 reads CASSPTGAGNQPQHF. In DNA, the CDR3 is TGTGCCAGCAGTCCGACAGGGGCGGGCAATCAGCCCCAGCATTTT.

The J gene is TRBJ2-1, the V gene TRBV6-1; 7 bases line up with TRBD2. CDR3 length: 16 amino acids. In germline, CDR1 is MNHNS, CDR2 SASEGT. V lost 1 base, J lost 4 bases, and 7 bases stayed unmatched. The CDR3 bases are TGTGCCAGCAGTGAAGGGTCTAGCGGCCCTTACAATGAGCAGTTCTTC. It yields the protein CASSEGSSGPYNEQFF.

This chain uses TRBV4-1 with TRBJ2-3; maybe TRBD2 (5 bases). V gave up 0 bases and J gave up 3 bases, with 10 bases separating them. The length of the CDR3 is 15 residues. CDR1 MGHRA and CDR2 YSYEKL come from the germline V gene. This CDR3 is CASSQEPGRTDTQYF. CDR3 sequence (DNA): TGCGCCAGCAGCCAAGAGCCGGGAAGAACAGATACGCAGTATTTT.

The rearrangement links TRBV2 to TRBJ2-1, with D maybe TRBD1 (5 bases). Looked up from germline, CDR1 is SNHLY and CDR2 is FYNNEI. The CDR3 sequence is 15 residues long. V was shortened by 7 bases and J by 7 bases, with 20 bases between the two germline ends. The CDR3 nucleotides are TGTGCCAGCACTCAGGGTCCCTGGCCTACTAATGAGCAGTTCTTC. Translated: CASTQGPWPTNEQFF.